This TCR beta chain was documented in a study of blood T cell repertoires in COVID-19. Here immunoSEQ multiplex PCR was the method, and the copy in TCRdb shows in-frame clones only, minus some. Among 140,000 or so clones listed, 80% to 90% were seen once. What was sequenced was peripheral blood. The clonotype originates from a woman aged 60-75 years with active COVID-19.

The CDR3 region is CASSLGSLAGGWREQFF. CDR3 coding DNA: TGTGCCAGCAGCTTAGGTTCGCTAGCGGGAGGGTGGCGTGAGCAGTTCTTC. This chain uses TRBV13 with TRBJ2-1; TRBD2 matches at 12 bases. This CDR3 has 17 amino acids. The trim removed 0 bases at V and 9 bases at J, leaving 9 bases unmatched. Per germline, CDR1 PRHDT and CDR2 FYEKMQ (reference sequence).